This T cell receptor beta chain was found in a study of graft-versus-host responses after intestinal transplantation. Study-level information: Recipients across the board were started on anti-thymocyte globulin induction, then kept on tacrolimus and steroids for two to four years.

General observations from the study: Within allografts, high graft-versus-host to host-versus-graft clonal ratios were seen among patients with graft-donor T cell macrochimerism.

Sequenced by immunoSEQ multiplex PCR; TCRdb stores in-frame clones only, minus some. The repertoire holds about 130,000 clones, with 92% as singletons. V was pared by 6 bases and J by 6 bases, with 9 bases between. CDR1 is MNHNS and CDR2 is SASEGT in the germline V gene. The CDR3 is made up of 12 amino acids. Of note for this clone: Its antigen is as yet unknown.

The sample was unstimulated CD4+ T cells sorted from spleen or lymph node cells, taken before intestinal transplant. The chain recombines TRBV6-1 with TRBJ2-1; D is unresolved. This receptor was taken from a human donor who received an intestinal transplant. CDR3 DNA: TGTGCCAGCAGCCTCAGTCGCAATGAGCAGTTCTTC. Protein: CASSLSRNEQFF.